The entry that follows covers one T cell receptor (beta chain) sequence. The antigen is unknown. Germline V CDR1 and CDR2: SGHTA, FQGTGA. The length of the CDR3 is 15 residues. The germline V and J ends were trimmed by 0 bases and 2 bases, with 7 bases remaining between them. The sample is drawn from a study of T cell responses to AZD1222 COVID-19 vaccine. General observations from the study: Donors were chiefly white British, with a greater number of females, and clonal diversity was perhaps underestimated. Two AZD1222 administrations were followed by greater Spike-specific TCR breadth and depth.

TCRdb's table, derived via immunoSEQ multiplex PCR, lists solely in-frame clones and lacks some. This table holds about 120,000 clones, about 93% found once. The chain carries TRBV7-3 and TRBJ2-2; D is perhaps TRBD2 (6 bases). The receptor was derived from an adult who received the MenACWY meningococcal vaccine as a control. The starting material was peripheral blood, obtained 28 days after the second dose of the MenACWY control vaccine. The DNA of the CDR3 is TGTGCCAGCAGCTTAACCGGGAGTAACACCGGGGAGCTGTTTTTT. This encodes CASSLTGSNTGELFF.